The rows below give T cell receptor beta chains drawn from one sample of a study of blood T cell repertoires in COVID-19. Libraries were prepared by immunoSEQ multiplex PCR; TCRdb keeps only in-frame clonotypes and omits some of them. The table includes about 200,000 clones, roughly 86% detected once. Sequenced material: PBMCs or T cells enriched from blood (not recorded which). The receptor source for this set is a man aged 35-49 years with acute COVID-19. The conserved cysteine and the conserved F or W are not part of the CDR3 here. Fields, in order: V gene, D gene, CDR3 protein. A D gene is named only where the DNA matches it firmly.

v_call: TRBV5-4; d_call: TRBD2; cdr3_aa: ASSLETSGRNPYEQY
v_call: TRBV10-3; d_call: TRBD1; cdr3_aa: AISGFGQGGQPQH
v_call: TRBV28; d_call: TRBD1; cdr3_aa: ASTNRQGPTF
v_call: TRBV10-3; d_call: TRBD1; cdr3_aa: AIRGQFYGYT
v_call: TRBV2; d_call: -; cdr3_aa: ASSALLYEQY
v_call: TRBV19; d_call: -; cdr3_aa: ASRPRGNTPLH
v_call: TRBV6-2/TRBV6-3; d_call: -; cdr3_aa: ASSRPAVSYEQY
v_call: TRBV27; d_call: TRBD2; cdr3_aa: ASSPTSAGGVNEQF
v_call: TRBV19; d_call: -; cdr3_aa: ASSLGLGEQF
v_call: TRBV27; d_call: TRBD1; cdr3_aa: ASSQGQGYEQY
v_call: TRBV2; d_call: TRBD1; cdr3_aa: ASRGTGGNEQF
v_call: TRBV27; d_call: -; cdr3_aa: ASSWASGEKLF
v_call: TRBV9; d_call: TRBD2; cdr3_aa: ASSVKPGGSREQY
v_call: TRBV5-1; d_call: TRBD1; cdr3_aa: ASSPPGQGIPGELF
v_call: TRBV6-4; d_call: TRBD2; cdr3_aa: ASSPRGASGSWGHNEQF
v_call: TRBV6-5; d_call: TRBD2; cdr3_aa: ASSPGLAVTYEQY
v_call: TRBV2; d_call: -; cdr3_aa: ASSHETGSYNEQF
v_call: TRBV9; d_call: TRBD2; cdr3_aa: ASSRTSGSRVGELF
v_call: TRBV19; d_call: -; cdr3_aa: ASRTAGAGTGELF
v_call: TRBV19; d_call: -; cdr3_aa: ASQPNGGGTSPLH
v_call: TRBV18; d_call: -; cdr3_aa: ASSPLISRRADTQY
v_call: TRBV15; d_call: TRBD1; cdr3_aa: ATSRDRQGSNEQF
v_call: TRBV6-2/TRBV6-3; d_call: -; cdr3_aa: ASSLVPRSYTEAF
v_call: TRBV9; d_call: TRBD1; cdr3_aa: ASSVRDRAEQY